The next 23 T cell receptor beta chains were all read from a single sample in a study of technical replicates of blood from a handful of donors. Sequencing used immunoSEQ multiplex PCR; TCRdb keeps in-frame clones, though not all of them. This table has about 85,000 clones, 90% to 95% appearing once. Sequencing was performed on T cells isolated from PBMCs. These receptors originate from a human donor in good health.

The CDR3 loop is CASSQVTGIPNEQYF. The CDR3, as DNA: TGCGCCAGCAGCCAAGTGACCGGGATCCCCAACGAGCAGTACTTC. The chain has TRBV4-1 and TRBJ2-7; D is perhaps TRBD2 (5 bases). Per germline, CDR1 MGHRA and CDR2 YSYEKL. The CDR3 is made up of 15 amino acids. Trimming shortened V by 1 base and J by 5 bases, and 15 bases separated the two germline ends.

This chain connects TRBV6-5 to TRBJ2-5; no clear D gene. The V end lost 4 bases, the J end lost 7 bases, and 10 bases lay between the germline ends. The CDR3 loop spans 12 amino acids. The germline V gene encodes CDR1 MNHEY and CDR2 SVGAGI. In DNA, the CDR3 is TGTGCCAGCAGTTCGACTGTGGGGACCCAGTACTTC. Its translation is CASSSTVGTQYF.

The rearrangement uses TRBV27 and TRBJ1-5; no clear D. This CDR3 is built from 17 residues. Germline V lookup: CDR1 MNHEY, CDR2 SMNVEV (reference sequence). The V and J ends lost 5 bases and 2 bases respectively, with 19 bases between them. This chain's CDR3 is CASSLTAARGGNQPQHF. The CDR3 DNA reads TGTGCCAGCAGTCTTACAGCGGCCCGAGGAGGCAATCAGCCCCAGCATTTT.

V and J are TRBV27 and TRBJ2-5; TRBD1 agrees at 9 bases. Germline V gives CDR1 MNHEY, CDR2 SMNVEV (reference sequence). The J segment lost 7 bases and the V segment lost 6 bases, leaving 9 bases of the junction unmatched. The CDR3 runs 14 residues. As DNA, the CDR3 is TGTGCCAGCAGCTTAGGGACAGGGTTTGCGACCCAGTACTTC. This gives the protein CASSLGTGFATQYF.

This clone was seen once. The chain employs TRBV29-1 and TRBJ2-7, with 13 bases fitting TRBD2. The CDR3 is 13 amino acids. The V gene's germline CDR1 is SQVTM and CDR2 ANQGSEA. Trimming cost V 6 bases and J 7 bases; bases outside gene matches: 6. The CDR3 loop reads CSVGLAGVWEQYF. The CDR3 DNA follows: TGCAGCGTCGGACTAGCGGGAGTTTGGGAGCAGTACTTC.

This chain uses TRBV5-6 with TRBJ1-1, with 9 bases that match TRBD1. CDR3 length: 16 residues. Trimming removed 7 bases from V and 4 bases from J; junction bases left unmatched: 14. From germline, CDR1 is SGHDT and CDR2 YYEEEE. The CDR3 sequence: CASLGGTGKRRTEAFF. The CDR3 DNA is TGTGCCAGCTTAGGAGGGACAGGGAAACGACGCACTGAAGCTTTCTTT.

The V gene is TRBV7-2, the J gene TRBJ2-7; 8 bases are shared with TRBD2. J gave up 2 bases and V 4 bases, and 10 bases lay outside the gene matches. The V gene's germline CDR1 is SGHTA and CDR2 FQGNSA. The CDR3 is made up of 16 amino acids. The CDR3 sequence is CASSSYRGGDTYEQYF. In nucleotides, the CDR3 is TGTGCCAGCAGCTCTTATCGGGGGGGCGACACCTACGAGCAGTACTTC.

The chain uses TRBV27 and TRBJ1-1; D not certain. V shed 6 bases and J shed 4 bases, with 15 bases lying between them. Per the germline V gene, CDR1 is MNHEY and CDR2 is SMNVEV (reference sequence). The CDR3 covers 14 residues. The CDR3 nucleotides are TGTGCCAGCAGCCCCGTGAGGTTCTTCACTGAAGCTTTCTTT. Protein sequence: CASSPVRFFTEAFF.

The V and J genes are TRBV29-1 and TRBJ2-3, with D possibly being TRBD1 (5 bases). This CDR3 has 14 residues. Germline V gene lookup returns CDR1 SQVTM and CDR2 ANQGSEA. Trimming cost V 4 bases and J 1 base, with 12 bases left between them. The CDR3 DNA sequence: TGCAGCGTTGGGGGCGCTTACCGCACAGATACGCAGTATTTT. Its protein is CSVGGAYRTDTQYF.

This chain uses TRBV28 with TRBJ1-5; D perhaps matches TRBD1 (6 bases). Germline V gene sequence: CDR1 MDHEN, CDR2 SYDVKM. V lost 7 bases and J 7 bases, leaving 14 bases between the germline ends. This CDR3 region has 13 residues. The CDR3 nucleotides are TGTGCCAGCAACCCCGGGGGGCCCCAGCCCCAGCATTTT. Its protein is CASNPGGPQPQHF.

This rearrangement joins TRBV7-6 to TRBJ1-5; TRBD1 agrees at 7 bases. The CDR3 contains 14 residues. CDR1 and CDR2 from the germline V gene are SGHVS and FNYEAQ. V shed 4 bases, J shed 4 bases, and the junction held 4 bases outside the gene matches. The CDR3 is CASSSNRGNQPQHF. The DNA of the CDR3 is TGTGCCAGCAGCTCTAACAGGGGAAATCAGCCCCAGCATTTT.

V gene TRBV27 combines with J gene TRBJ1-1, with D uncertain. Deletions cut 2 bases from V and 1 base from J, with 11 bases between. This CDR3 spans 15 amino acids. The germline V gene encodes CDR1 MNHEY and CDR2 SMNVEV (reference sequence). CDR3 coding DNA: TGTGCCAGCAGTTTACGGGGTCCTTCGAACACTGAAGCTTTCTTT. Translated, it gives CASSLRGPSNTEAFF.

V is TRBV5-4 and J is TRBJ2-1; perhaps TRBD2 as D (6 bases). Trimming pared 0 bases from V and 2 bases from J, leaving 12 bases between. This CDR3 region has 16 residues. Germline values: CDR1 SGHNT, CDR2 YYREEE (reference sequence). The CDR3 DNA reads TGTGCCAGCAGCTTGGGGACGGGAGTAACCTACAATGAGCAGTTCTTC. This codes for CASSLGTGVTYNEQFF. Drawing the rest from reference TRBV5-4 and TRBJ2-1, the complete variable domain is ETGVTQSPTHLIKTRGQQVTLRCSSQSGHNTVSWYQQALGQGPQFIFQYYREEENGRGNFPPRFSGLQFPNYSSELNVNALELDDSALYLCASSLGTGVTYNEQFFGPGTRLTVL.

The rearrangement links TRBV27 to TRBJ2-6; D possibly corresponds to TRBD1 (6 bases). From germline, CDR1 is MNHEY and CDR2 SMNVEV (reference sequence). The CDR3 consists of 16 residues. V lost 6 bases and J 4 bases, leaving 16 bases between the germline ends. The chain's CDR3 is CASSGQKMRGANVLTF. DNA of the CDR3: TGTGCCAGCAGCGGACAGAAAATGCGCGGGGCCAACGTCCTGACTTTC.

This clone appeared once. The rearrangement uses TRBV7-9 and TRBJ2-1; 13 bases align to TRBD2. The germline gives CDR1 SEHNR, CDR2 FQNEAQ (reference sequence). The CDR3 totals 14 residues. V dropped 7 bases and J dropped 9; count of bases not matched to a gene: 6. The CDR3: CASIGLAGAGEQFF. CDR3 nucleotide sequence: TGTGCCAGCATCGGACTAGCGGGAGCGGGTGAGCAGTTCTTC.

The V and J genes are TRBV2 and TRBJ1-4; TRBD1 matches at 8 bases. V trimming: 8 bases; J trimming: 11 bases; junction bases outside the gene matches: 10. This CDR3 contains 13 residues. CDR1 and CDR2 (germline): SNHLY, FYNNEI. CDR3 DNA sequence: TGTGCCAGCCTTCTCGAGCACAGGGGGAAACTGTTTTTT. Encoded protein: CASLLEHRGKLFF. The entire variable domain, with the rest obtained from reference TRBV2 and TRBJ1-4, is as follows: EPEVTQTPSHQVTQMGQEVILRCVPISNHLYFYWYRQILGQKVEFLVSFYNNEISEKSEIFDDQFSVERPDGSNFTLKIRSTKLEDSAMYFCASLLEHRGKLFFGSGTQLSVL.

The rearrangement links TRBV4-1 to TRBJ2-1, with D unclear. V lost 7 bases and J lost 0, with 16 bases in between. Germline-derived CDR1 and CDR2 are MGHRA and YSYEKL. CDR3 length: 16 amino acids. CDR3 residues: CASNLYLVSSYNEQFF. CDR3 DNA: TGCGCCAGCAACCTATATTTGGTTAGCTCCTACAATGAGCAGTTCTTC.

The chain joins TRBV30 to TRBJ2-7; 11 bases match TRBD1. Germline V lookup: CDR1 GTSNPN, CDR2 SVGIG (reference sequence). The CDR3 is 14 amino acids. Trimming took 5 bases from V and 3 from J; bases not matched to a gene: 6. The CDR3 here is CAWGSGTGGYEQYF. CDR3 DNA sequence: TGTGCCTGGGGTTCAGGGACAGGGGGCTACGAGCAGTACTTC. The full variable domain, rest sourced from reference TRBV30 and TRBJ2-7, is SQTIHQWPATLVQPVGSPLSLECTVEGTSNPNLYWYRQAAGRGLQLLFYSVGIGQISSEVPQNLSASRPQDRQFILSSKKLLLSDSGFYLCAWGSGTGGYEQYFGPGTRLTVT.

The CDR3 DNA follows: TGTGCTAGTGGTTCCCTGGGGGGTAGCGGGGGGGTACGCACCGGGGAGCTGTTTTTT. It translates to CASGSLGGSGGVRTGELFF. The V gene is TRBV12-5, the J gene TRBJ2-2; TRBD2 matches at 11 bases. This CDR3 contains 19 residues. Per germline, CDR1 LGHNT and CDR2 FRNRAP. With 4 bases clipped from V and 4 bases from J, the junction kept 14 bases outside the gene matches.

This chain joins TRBV7-9 and TRBJ1-4; 7 nucleotides agree with TRBD1. The CDR3 has 16 amino acids. CDR1 and CDR2 from the germline V gene are SEHNR and FQNEAQ (reference sequence). Trimming cost V 1 base and J 6 bases; bases outside gene matches: 8. Here the CDR3 reads CASSLGFDRADEKLFF. As DNA, the CDR3 is TGTGCCAGCAGCTTAGGTTTTGACAGGGCAGATGAAAAACTGTTTTTT.

This chain joins TRBV20-1 and TRBJ1-1, with D unresolved. This CDR3 spans 11 amino acids. Germline-derived CDR1 and CDR2 are DFQATT and SNEGSKA (reference sequence). The CDR3 sequence: CSIRLHTEAFF. The CDR3 bases are TGCAGCATTAGACTACACACTGAAGCTTTCTTT.

The rearrangement uses TRBV6-1 and TRBJ1-4, with D possibly matching TRBD1 (5 bases). Deletions cut 3 bases from V and 4 bases from J, with 9 bases between. Germline CDR1 and CDR2: MNHNS and SASEGT. This CDR3 is built from 14 residues. The CDR3 DNA reads TGTGCCAGCAGTGAGACAGAATATAATGAAAAACTGTTTTTT. It codes for CASSETEYNEKLFF.

The CDR3 sequence: CSASSSFYNEQFF. CDR3 DNA sequence: TGCAGCGCCTCCTCTAGTTTCTACAATGAGCAGTTCTTC. The chain joins TRBV29-1 to TRBJ2-1, with D uncertain. Germline values: CDR1 SQVTM, CDR2 ANQGSEA. The CDR3 is 13 residues long. Trimming took off 7 bases at V and 3 bases at J, with 13 bases between the two ends.